This TCR beta chain is from a study of shared clonotypes between healthy human individuals. Points from the study as a whole: Measured sharing among donors was expected to vary with sequencing depth. Some naive CD4 clonotypes, roughly 4.7%, turned up in common across four donors. Memory subsets had estimated richness that was generally smaller than that of naive subsets.

Trimming removed 5 bases from V and 2 bases from J; junction bases left unmatched: 7. The germline gives CDR1 LNHDA, CDR2 SQIVND (reference sequence). The CDR3 is 15 amino acids. Here immunoSEQ multiplex PCR was the method, and the copy in TCRdb shows in-frame clones only, minus some. The table has 1,500,000 or so clones, more than 95% seen once. Of note for this clone: What it recognizes is unknown.

Sample: naive CD4+ T cells sorted from blood. Subset: CD45RA+ positively selected. The sequence came from a man aged 30 to 45 in good health. The V call is TRBV19, the J call TRBJ2-7; 9 bases match TRBD2. This chain's CDR3 is CASSSPGLATYEQYF. The DNA of the CDR3 is TGTGCCAGTAGTTCCCCGGGACTAGCCACCTACGAGCAGTACTTC.